One sample yielded the 10 T cell receptor beta chains listed below, sequenced in a study of radiotherapy plus CTLA-4 blockade in lung cancer. TCRdb's table, derived via immunoSEQ multiplex PCR, lists solely in-frame clones and lacks some. The table includes some 50,000 clones, roughly three quarters detected once. The material was peripheral blood, obtained from a patient treated with radiotherapy plus ipilimumab. The receptors stem from a human donor with non-small cell lung cancer who had stable disease on radiotherapy plus ipilimumab.

There are a few counts of this clone. This chain connects TRBV7-2 to TRBJ1-2; TRBD1 matches at 10 bases. Trimming at V came to 7 bases and at J to 5 bases, leaving 7 bases not matched to a gene. The CDR3 sequence is 14 residues long. The V gene's germline CDR1 is SGHTA and CDR2 FQGNSA. This chain's CDR3 is CASTPGQGIYGYTF. The CDR3, as DNA: TGTGCCAGCACCCCGGGACAGGGGATTTATGGCTACACCTTC.

This chain uses TRBV7-6 with TRBJ1-1; D gene ambiguous. Trimming removed 5 bases from V and 6 bases from J, with 10 bases in between. Germline-derived CDR1 and CDR2 are SGHVS and FNYEAQ. There are 12 residues in the CDR3. CDR3 nucleotide sequence: TGTGCCAGCAGCCCACCGGACGCTGAAGCTTTCTTT. The encoded protein is CASSPPDAEAFF.

V is TRBV7-8 and J is TRBJ1-1; TRBD1 is a possible D gene (6 bases). CDR3 length: 15 residues. The germline V gene encodes CDR1 SGHVS and CDR2 FQNEAQ. V was clipped by 7 bases and J by 12 bases, with 27 bases between them. In DNA, the CDR3 is TGTGCCAGCACTACCGGGCAGGCGGATGCTCAGGGGACTTTCTTT. Translation gives CASTTGQADAQGTFF.

V is TRBV7-9 and J is TRBJ1-5, with 8 bases matching TRBD1. This CDR3 contains 15 residues. Germline V gene lookup returns CDR1 SEHNR and CDR2 FQNEAQ (reference sequence). Trimming took 4 bases from V and 5 from J; bases not matched to a gene: 7. CDR3 region: CASSSGTGLYQPQHF. The CDR3 DNA reads TGTGCCAGCAGCTCTGGGACAGGCCTCTATCAGCCCCAGCATTTT.

This chain connects TRBV5-1 to TRBJ2-2, with D possibly TRBD2 on 5 matching bases. The CDR3 contains 14 residues. Trimming shortened V by 2 bases and J by 4 bases, and 9 bases separated the two germline ends. CDR1 and CDR2 (germline): SGHRS, YFSETQ. This CDR3 reads CASSLVAGTGELFF. In DNA form, the CDR3 reads TGCGCCAGCAGCTTAGTCGCGGGCACCGGGGAGCTGTTTTTT.

The gene calls are TRBV6-1 and TRBJ2-5, with D possibly matching TRBD1 (5 bases). There are 15 residues in the CDR3. In germline, CDR1 is MNHNS, CDR2 SASEGT. Trimming pared 6 bases from V and 5 bases from J, leaving 19 bases between. The CDR3 is CASSPRQSSSETQYF. The CDR3 DNA sequence: TGTGCCAGCAGCCCTAGACAGAGTTCGTCGGAGACCCAGTACTTC.

This chain connects TRBV18 to TRBJ2-5; D is ambiguous. Germline CDR1 and CDR2: KGHSH and LQKENI. Trimming removed 3 bases at V and 2 bases at J, with 7 bases between. The CDR3 is 13 residues long. Here the CDR3 DNA reads TGTGCCAGCTCACCTAGGTTACAAGAGACCCAGTACTTC. This gives the protein CASSPRLQETQYF.

The V gene is TRBV28, the J gene TRBJ1-2; no clear D gene. V was cut by 3 bases and J by 3 bases, with 8 bases left in between. This CDR3 has 13 residues. Germline V gene lookup returns CDR1 MDHEN and CDR2 SYDVKM. CDR3 nucleotide sequence: TGTGCCAGCAGTTTCTCCGAAGACTATGGCTACACCTTC. Translated: CASSFSEDYGYTF.

The chain carries TRBV4-2 and TRBJ1-2; D call uncertain. The CDR3 is 15 amino acids. V was trimmed by 1 base and J by 0 bases, leaving 9 bases between them. The germline V gene has CDR1 LGHNA and CDR2 YNFKEQ. The CDR3 DNA is TGTGCCAGCAGCCAAGGAGGCCTCCCTAACTATGGCTACACCTTC. Translated: CASSQGGLPNYGYTF.

This clone was recorded once. This chain uses TRBV5-1 with TRBJ2-1, with D perhaps matching TRBD2 (6 bases). The CDR3 is 18 residues long. Germline CDR1 SGHRS, CDR2 YFSETQ. V was cut by 0 bases and J by 0 bases, with 16 bases left in between. The CDR3 coding sequence is TGCGCCAGCAGCTTGGGATTTGCGGGGCAGAGCTCCTACAATGAGCAGTTCTTC. This codes for CASSLGFAGQSSYNEQFF.